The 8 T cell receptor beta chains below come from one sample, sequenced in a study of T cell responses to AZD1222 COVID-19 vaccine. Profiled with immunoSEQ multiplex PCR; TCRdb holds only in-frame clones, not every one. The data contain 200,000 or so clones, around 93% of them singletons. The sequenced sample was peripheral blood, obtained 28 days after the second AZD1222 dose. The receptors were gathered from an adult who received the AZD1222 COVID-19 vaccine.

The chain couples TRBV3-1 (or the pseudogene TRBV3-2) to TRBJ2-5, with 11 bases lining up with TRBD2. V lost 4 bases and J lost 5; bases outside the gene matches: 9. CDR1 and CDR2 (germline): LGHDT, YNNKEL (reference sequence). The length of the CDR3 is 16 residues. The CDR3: CASSPQTSGVVETQYF. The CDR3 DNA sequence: TGTGCCAGCAGCCCTCAGACTAGCGGGGTGGTGGAGACCCAGTACTTC.

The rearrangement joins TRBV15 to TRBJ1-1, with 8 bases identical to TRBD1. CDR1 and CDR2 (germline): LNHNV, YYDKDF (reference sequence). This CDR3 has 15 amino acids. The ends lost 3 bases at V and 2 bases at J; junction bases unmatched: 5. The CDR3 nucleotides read TGTGCCACCAGCAGGGACAGGGTCGGCAACACTGAAGCTTTCTTT. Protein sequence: CATSRDRVGNTEAFF.

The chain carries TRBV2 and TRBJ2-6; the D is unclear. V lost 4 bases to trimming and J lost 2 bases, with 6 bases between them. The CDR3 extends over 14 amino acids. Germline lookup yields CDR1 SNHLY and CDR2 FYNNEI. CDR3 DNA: TGTGCCAGCAGTGCGACCGCTGGGGCCAACGTCCTGACTTTC. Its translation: CASSATAGANVLTF.

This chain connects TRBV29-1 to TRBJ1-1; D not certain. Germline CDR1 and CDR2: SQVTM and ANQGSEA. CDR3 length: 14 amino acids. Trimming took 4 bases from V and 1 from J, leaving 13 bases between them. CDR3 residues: CSVAPALKNTEAFF. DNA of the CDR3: TGCAGCGTTGCCCCGGCGCTGAAGAACACTGAAGCTTTCTTT.

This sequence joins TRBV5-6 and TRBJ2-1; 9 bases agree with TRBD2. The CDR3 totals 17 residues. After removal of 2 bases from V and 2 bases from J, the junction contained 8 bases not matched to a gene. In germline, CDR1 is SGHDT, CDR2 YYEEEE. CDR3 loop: CASSFSAGGLPYNEQFF. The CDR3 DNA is TGTGCCAGCAGCTTTTCGGCGGGGGGGCTACCCTACAATGAGCAGTTCTTC.

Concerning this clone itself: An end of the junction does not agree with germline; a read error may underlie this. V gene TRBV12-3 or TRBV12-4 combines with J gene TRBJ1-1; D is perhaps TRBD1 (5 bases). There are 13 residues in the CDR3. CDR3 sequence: CAGRTPGSTEAFF. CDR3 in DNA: TGTGCCGGCAGGACCCCAGGGTCGACTGAAGCTTTCTTT.

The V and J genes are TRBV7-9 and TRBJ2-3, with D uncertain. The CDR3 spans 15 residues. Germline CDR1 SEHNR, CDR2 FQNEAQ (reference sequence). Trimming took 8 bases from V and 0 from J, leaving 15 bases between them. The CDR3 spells CASGVGTSSTDTQYF. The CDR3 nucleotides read TGTGCCAGCGGCGTAGGAACTTCTAGCACAGATACGCAGTATTTT.

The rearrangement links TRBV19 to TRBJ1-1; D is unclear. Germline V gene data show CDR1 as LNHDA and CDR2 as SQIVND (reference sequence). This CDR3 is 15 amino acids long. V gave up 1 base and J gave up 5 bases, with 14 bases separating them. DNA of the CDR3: TGTGCCAGTAGTATAGTCGCGGCCCCCGGAACTGAAGCTTTCTTT. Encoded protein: CASSIVAAPGTEAFF. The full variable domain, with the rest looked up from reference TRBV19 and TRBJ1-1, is DGGITQSPKYLFRKEGQNVTLSCEQNLNHDAMYWYRQDPGQGLRLIYYSQIVNDFQKGDIAEGYSVSREKKESFPLTVTSAQKNPTAFYLCASSIVAAPGTEAFFGQGTRLTVV.